Listed below are T cell receptor beta chains from one sample, sequenced in a study of blood T cells in healthy people across ages. One entry per CDR3 protein, called by TCRdb with MiXCR from the 5' RACE reads. The table shows about 640,000 distinct CDR3 sequences, with roughly 31% occurring only once. Sequenced: blood. These receptor sequences come from an elderly woman in good health. Both conserved end residues are part of each CDR3. Each record gives: D gene, clone size, V gene, J gene, CDR3 DNA, CDR3 protein. D genes are given only for firm matches. Part of the rows lack a size; the others show once, few, many or a class for expanded clones.

D: .; size: .; V: TRBV5-6; J: TRBJ2-2; DNA: TGTGCCAGCAGCTATGCAGGGGTGGGGTTCACCGGGGAGCTGTTTTTT; CDR3: CASSYAGVGFTGELFF
D: .; size: .; V: TRBV5-1; J: TRBJ1-5; DNA: TGCGCCGGCAGCCGCGATCAGCCCCAGCATTTT; CDR3: CAGSRDQPQHF
D: .; size: few; V: TRBV7-2; J: TRBJ1-3; DNA: TGTGCCAGCAGCTCCTATGGTACAGGCTCTGGAAACACCATATATTTT; CDR3: CASSSYGTGSGNTIYF
D: .; size: many; V: TRBV6-2/TRBV6-3; J: TRBJ1-2; DNA: TGTGCCACCCGAGAGGGCGGACCCTATGGCTACACCTTC; CDR3: CATREGGPYGYTF
D: .; size: .; V: TRBV6-5; J: TRBJ2-2; DNA: TGTGCCAGCAGTTTAGGTGTAGGGCAGAACACCGGGGAGCTGTTTTTT; CDR3: CASSLGVGQNTGELFF
D: .; size: many; V: TRBV15; J: TRBJ1-6; DNA: TGTGCCACCAGCAGAGATTCAGGGACCGTCAATTCACCCCTCCACTTT; CDR3: CATSRDSGTVNSPLHF
D: TRBD2; size: many; V: TRBV10-3; J: TRBJ2-1; DNA: TGTGCCATCAGTGCGTCTAGCGGGGGGGGGCGCGGGAATGAGCAGTTCTTC; CDR3: CAISASSGGGRGNEQFF
D: .; size: many; V: TRBV6-1; J: TRBJ2-7; DNA: TGTGCCAGCAGTGTAGAGGGGACACGAACCGTCTCCTACGAGCAGTACTTC; CDR3: CASSVEGTRTVSYEQYF
D: .; size: many; V: TRBV6-1; J: TRBJ2-1; DNA: TGTGCCAGCACCAAGCACGAGACAGGTGCTTACTCCTACAATGAGCAGTTCTTC; CDR3: CASTKHETGAYSYNEQFF
D: .; size: many; V: TRBV2; J: TRBJ1-2; DNA: TGTGCCAGCAGGGGAGAGGACAGTTACTATGGCTACACCTTC; CDR3: CASRGEDSYYGYTF
D: TRBD1; size: many; V: TRBV10-3; J: TRBJ2-7; DNA: TGTGCCATCAGTGAGGCGCGGACAGGGGGATCCTACGAGCAGTACTTC; CDR3: CAISEARTGGSYEQYF
D: .; size: many; V: TRBV7-2; J: TRBJ2-1; DNA: TGTGCCAGCAGCCCAGGGACATTGAATTCCTACAATGAGCAGTTCTTC; CDR3: CASSPGTLNSYNEQFF
D: .; size: many; V: TRBV7-7; J: TRBJ2-1; DNA: TGTGCTAGCAGCTTAGCAGGGTTCAATGAGCAGTTCTTC; CDR3: CASSLAGFNEQFF
D: .; size: .; V: TRBV12-3/TRBV12-4; J: TRBJ2-2; DNA: TGTGCCAGCAGTTTATCAAGTAGCACCGGGGAGCTGTTTTTT; CDR3: CASSLSSSTGELFF
D: TRBD1; size: .; V: TRBV30; J: TRBJ1-2; DNA: TGTGCCTGGAGTATCGGGACAGGGGTTAGCTATGGCTACACCTTC; CDR3: CAWSIGTGVSYGYTF
D: .; size: .; V: TRBV7-9; J: TRBJ2-5; DNA: TGTGCCAGCAGCAGGATGGAAGAGACCCAGTACTTC; CDR3: CASSRMEETQYF
D: TRBD1; size: many; V: TRBV27; J: TRBJ2-3; DNA: TGTGCCAGCAGTTTTCGGGACAGGCGTATTACGCAGTATTTT; CDR3: CASSFRDRRITQYF
D: .; size: few; V: TRBV3-1; J: TRBJ2-6; DNA: TGTGCCAGCAGCACCGGTGTAACCGGGGCCAACGTCCTGACTTTC; CDR3: CASSTGVTGANVLTF
D: .; size: once; V: TRBV20-1; J: TRBJ1-5; DNA: TGCAGTGCTAGGGGACTGAGCAATCAGCCCCAGCATTTT; CDR3: CSARGLSNQPQHF
D: .; size: many; V: TRBV15; J: TRBJ1-5; DNA: TGTGCCACCAGTATACCGGGGCGGCAGCCCCAGCATTTT; CDR3: CATSIPGRQPQHF
D: TRBD1; size: many; V: TRBV10-3; J: TRBJ1-4; DNA: TGTGCCATCAGTGAAAAGCCAGGGGGTAATGAAAAACTGTTTTTT; CDR3: CAISEKPGGNEKLFF
D: .; size: few; V: TRBV4-1; J: TRBJ1-6; DNA: TGCGCCAGCAGCCAAGCTCAACCTACCGGCAGTACCCTTAATAATTCACCCCTCCACTTT; CDR3: CASSQAQPTGSTLNNSPLHF
D: TRBD2; size: many; V: TRBV7-3; J: TRBJ2-1; DNA: TGTGCCAGCAGCTTACAGGCGGGAGACAATGAGCAGTTCTTC; CDR3: CASSLQAGDNEQFF
D: .; size: .; V: TRBV2; J: TRBJ1-4; DNA: TGTACCAGCAGGACGACAGGAGGTCTTAATGAAAAACTGTTTTTT; CDR3: CTSRTTGGLNEKLFF
D: TRBD1; size: .; V: TRBV20-1; J: TRBJ1-2; DNA: TGCAGTGCTAGGGGGGACAGGGACTATGGCTACACCTTC; CDR3: CSARGDRDYGYTF
D: .; size: few; V: TRBV30; J: TRBJ2-1; DNA: TGTGCCTTTCTAGGGGTGGGTGAGCAGTTCTTC; CDR3: CAFLGVGEQFF
D: .; size: many; V: TRBV7-8; J: TRBJ2-1; DNA: TGTGCCAGCAGCCCCACAGGCGCGACCTTACATTCCAATGAGCAGTTCTTC; CDR3: CASSPTGATLHSNEQFF
D: TRBD2; size: many; V: TRBV4-1; J: TRBJ2-3; DNA: TGCGCCAGCAGCCGAGCTACTAGCGGGGGGGGCACAGATACGCAGTATTTT; CDR3: CASSRATSGGGTDTQYF
D: TRBD1; size: many; V: TRBV6-1; J: TRBJ1-5; DNA: TGTGCCAGCAGTCACGGACAGGGCGGCAATCAGCCCCAGCATTTT; CDR3: CASSHGQGGNQPQHF
D: .; size: many; V: TRBV6-5; J: TRBJ2-7; DNA: TGTGTCCTAGGTGACGAGCAGTACTTC; CDR3: CVLGDEQYF
D: .; size: many; V: TRBV7-3; J: TRBJ2-1; DNA: TGTGCCAGCAGCGGGGGGGGGCTAGCGAGCAATGAGCAGTTCTTC; CDR3: CASSGGGLASNEQFF
D: .; size: many; V: TRBV20-1; J: TRBJ1-2; DNA: TGCAGTGCTGGGTCGGGAGGGTCGGACTATGGCTACACCTTC; CDR3: CSAGSGGSDYGYTF
D: TRBD2; size: .; V: TRBV20-1; J: TRBJ2-1; DNA: TGCAGTGCTCGAGGCGGGAGTCCTAATGAGCAGTTCTTC; CDR3: CSARGGSPNEQFF
D: TRBD2; size: many; V: TRBV11-2; J: TRBJ2-3; DNA: TGTGCCAGCAGCTTAGGGACTAGCGGGAGGATAGATACGCAGTATTTT; CDR3: CASSLGTSGRIDTQYF
D: .; size: many; V: TRBV5-1; J: TRBJ2-5; DNA: TGCGCCAGCAGCTTCTCCGGGACCCAAGGGACCCAGTACTTC; CDR3: CASSFSGTQGTQYF
D: .; size: .; V: TRBV6-5; J: TRBJ2-1; DNA: TGTGCCAGCAGTACTCCGGGATTGGGGCAGTTCTTC; CDR3: CASSTPGLGQFF
D: TRBD1; size: few; V: TRBV6-1; J: TRBJ1-5; DNA: TGTGCCAGCAGTTGGGACAGTAATCAGCCCCAGCATTTT; CDR3: CASSWDSNQPQHF
D: .; size: many; V: TRBV28; J: TRBJ1-6; DNA: TGTGCCAGCAGCCCCAGCAGCTCCTATAATTCACCCCTCCACTTT; CDR3: CASSPSSSYNSPLHF
D: .; size: .; V: TRBV7-2; J: TRBJ2-7; DNA: TGTGCCAGCAGCTTAGGAGACACACGCTACAATGAGCGGTACTTC; CDR3: CASSLGDTRYNERYF
D: .; size: few; V: TRBV18; J: TRBJ1-5; DNA: TGTGCCAGCTCACGGTCCCGCAATCAGCCCCAGCATTTT; CDR3: CASSRSRNQPQHF
D: TRBD1; size: .; V: TRBV30; J: TRBJ1-5; DNA: TGTGCCTGGAGGGACAGGGAAGATCAGCCCCAGCATTTT; CDR3: CAWRDREDQPQHF
D: .; size: many; V: TRBV28; J: TRBJ1-2; DNA: TGTGCCAGCAGTTTCCCCGGGACAAATAACTATGGCTACACCTTC; CDR3: CASSFPGTNNYGYTF
D: .; size: many; V: TRBV6-6; J: TRBJ1-5; DNA: TGTGCCAGCAGTTATCACCCAAGCAATCAGCCCCAGCATTTT; CDR3: CASSYHPSNQPQHF
D: .; size: .; V: TRBV20-1; J: TRBJ1-1; DNA: TGCAGTGCTAGAGAAGGGGGCACTGAAGCTTTCTTT; CDR3: CSAREGGTEAFF
D: .; size: .; V: TRBV20-1; J: TRBJ2-3; DNA: TGCAGTGCTTGGGACCCGAAAGGGGTCACAGATCCGCAGTATTTT; CDR3: CSAWDPKGVTDPQYF
D: .; size: many; V: TRBV10-3; J: TRBJ2-5; DNA: TGTGCCATCAGTGAGCAGGAGACCCAGTACTTC; CDR3: CAISEQETQYF
D: TRBD2; size: many; V: TRBV2; J: TRBJ2-1; DNA: TGTGCCAGCAGTGATGCTAGCGGGGGGGCCTATGAGCAGTTCTTC; CDR3: CASSDASGGAYEQFF
D: .; size: once; V: TRBV6-5; J: TRBJ1-2; DNA: TGTGCCAGCAGTTACAGGGGACGAGGCTATGGCTACACCTTC; CDR3: CASSYRGRGYGYTF
D: TRBD2; size: many; V: TRBV20-1; J: TRBJ2-1; DNA: TGCAGTGCTAGCGGTCCTAGCGGGGGGGCAGGGAATGAGCAGTTCTTC; CDR3: CSASGPSGGAGNEQFF
D: .; size: .; V: TRBV20-1; J: TRBJ1-5; DNA: TGCAGTGCTAGAGATCCGAAGGGGAAGGTAGGACAGCCCCAGCATTTT; CDR3: CSARDPKGKVGQPQHF